This note documents a single T cell receptor (beta chain) sequence. Its antigen is undetermined. This sample is part of a study of cytotoxic CD8 clonotypes in ibrutinib-treated CLL. Findings and caveats of the study: The study found baseline clonality above age-matched healthy donors, tracking circulating CD8+ T-cell counts. Different sampling times were used for sustained-remission and progressing patients.

Trimming cost V 3 bases and J 2 bases, with 11 bases left between them. Germline CDR1 and CDR2: SGHAT and FQNNGV. The CDR3 runs to 14 residues. Roughly 2 micrograms of genomic DNA, which was extracted from cryopreserved PBMCs, served as the material used for the TCR beta libraries. Deep sequencing aimed at 1 in 200,000 to 1 in 1 million T cells' resolution. The assay was immunoSEQ multiplex PCR, and TCRdb's table has in-frame clones only and misses some. The table includes over 120,000 clones, around three quarters detected once. The clonotype originates from a human donor with chronic lymphocytic leukemia. Sequenced material: PBMCs, taken after 12 months of ibrutinib treatment. V and J are TRBV11-2 and TRBJ2-7, with D perhaps TRBD1 (5 bases). CDR3 protein: CASSFAGNAYEQYF. CDR3 nucleotides: TGTGCCAGCAGCTTTGCAGGGAATGCCTACGAGCAGTACTTC.